This is a list of T cell receptor beta chains from one sample in a study of identical twins. TCRdb re-analysed the 5' RACE reads in MiXCR, keeping a single row per CDR3 protein. The sample holds a few hundred thousand distinct CDR3 sequences, over 8.5% seen once. This same sample was also part of a study on yellow fever vaccine responses in identical twins.

Sequencing was carried out using PBMCs. These receptors originate from a woman aged 18-29 years in good health. Both conserved end residues are part of each CDR3. Each record gives: clone size, J gene, V gene, D gene, CDR3 protein, CDR3 DNA. A D gene is named only where the DNA matches it firmly. The size field is filled for only some rows; it gives once, few, many or a size class.

clone size: -
J gene: TRBJ2-5
V gene: TRBV20-1
D gene: -
CDR3 protein: CSARQVTAWETQYF
CDR3 DNA: TGCAGTGCTAGACAGGTGACCGCCTGGGAGACCCAGTACTTC

clone size: -
J gene: TRBJ2-1
V gene: TRBV6-1
D gene: TRBD2
CDR3 protein: CASSPLRGRSYNEQFF
CDR3 DNA: TGTGCCAGCAGTCCCCTTCGCGGGAGGTCCTACAATGAGCAGTTCTTC

clone size: few
J gene: TRBJ2-7
V gene: TRBV5-1
D gene: TRBD1
CDR3 protein: CASRGEGALREQYF
CDR3 DNA: TGCGCCAGCCGGGGCGAGGGGGCTCTACGGGAGCAGTACTTC

clone size: -
J gene: TRBJ2-5
V gene: TRBV12-3/TRBV12-4
D gene: TRBD1
CDR3 protein: CASSSPGQGKSETQYF
CDR3 DNA: TGTGCCAGCAGTTCGCCGGGACAGGGGAAGTCAGAGACCCAGTACTTC

clone size: -
J gene: TRBJ2-3
V gene: TRBV10-3
D gene: TRBD2
CDR3 protein: CAIMGTSGRLDTQYF
CDR3 DNA: TGTGCCATCATGGGGACTAGCGGGAGACTAGATACGCAGTATTTT

clone size: -
J gene: TRBJ1-5
V gene: TRBV27
D gene: TRBD1
CDR3 protein: CATRQGVNQPQHF
CDR3 DNA: TGTGCAACCAGACAGGGGGTGAATCAGCCCCAGCATTTT

clone size: few
J gene: TRBJ2-6
V gene: TRBV29-1
D gene: -
CDR3 protein: CSVEQGGANVLTF
CDR3 DNA: TGCAGCGTTGAACAGGGGGGGGCCAACGTCCTGACTTTC

clone size: many
J gene: TRBJ2-1
V gene: TRBV15
D gene: TRBD1
CDR3 protein: CATSPGTGNEQFF
CDR3 DNA: TGTGCCACCAGCCCCGGGACAGGGAATGAGCAGTTCTTC

clone size: -
J gene: TRBJ2-7
V gene: TRBV6-5
D gene: TRBD1
CDR3 protein: CASSDRVSEQYF
CDR3 DNA: TGTGCCAGCAGCGACAGGGTCAGCGAGCAGTACTTC

clone size: few
J gene: TRBJ2-1
V gene: TRBV12-3/TRBV12-4
D gene: -
CDR3 protein: CASRSDSYFGPFF
CDR3 DNA: TGTGCCAGCAGGAGCGACAGTTATTTTGGTCCGTTCTTC

clone size: many
J gene: TRBJ2-7
V gene: TRBV10-3
D gene: TRBD1
CDR3 protein: CAISDIPGQSYEQYF
CDR3 DNA: TGTGCCATCAGTGATATCCCGGGACAGTCCTACGAGCAGTACTTC

clone size: few
J gene: TRBJ2-7
V gene: TRBV20-1
D gene: TRBD1
CDR3 protein: CSASYRGEDEQYF
CDR3 DNA: TGCAGTGCTAGCTACAGGGGAGAGGACGAGCAGTACTTC

clone size: -
J gene: TRBJ2-3
V gene: TRBV4-2
D gene: TRBD2
CDR3 protein: CASSQGLAEYGTDTQYF
CDR3 DNA: TGTGCCAGCAGCCAAGGACTAGCCGAGTACGGCACAGATACGCAGTATTTT

clone size: -
J gene: TRBJ2-7
V gene: TRBV11-2
D gene: TRBD2
CDR3 protein: CASSLQWRGASGSYEQYF
CDR3 DNA: TGTGCCAGCAGCTTACAATGGAGGGGAGCTAGCGGGTCCTACGAGCAGTACTTC

clone size: few
J gene: TRBJ2-2
V gene: TRBV6-1
D gene: -
CDR3 protein: CASSPRTQLKTGELFF
CDR3 DNA: TGTGCCAGCAGTCCCCGGACCCAACTCAAAACCGGGGAGCTGTTTTTT

clone size: -
J gene: TRBJ2-3
V gene: TRBV20-1
D gene: TRBD2
CDR3 protein: CSARDGGGGTDTQYF
CDR3 DNA: TGCAGTGCTAGAGATGGCGGGGGTGGCACAGATACGCAGTATTTT

clone size: few
J gene: TRBJ2-7
V gene: TRBV4-1
D gene: TRBD1
CDR3 protein: CASSQGTGALEQYF
CDR3 DNA: TGCGCCAGCAGCCAAGGGACAGGGGCGCTCGAGCAGTACTTC

clone size: many
J gene: TRBJ2-7
V gene: TRBV10-3
D gene: -
CDR3 protein: CAISERDTPTYEQYF
CDR3 DNA: TGTGCCATCAGTGAACGGGACACCCCAACCTACGAGCAGTACTTC

clone size: many
J gene: TRBJ1-5
V gene: TRBV6-1
D gene: TRBD1
CDR3 protein: CASTQGGAGPQHF
CDR3 DNA: TGTGCCAGCACCCAGGGGGGCGCGGGGCCCCAGCATTTT

clone size: many
J gene: TRBJ1-2
V gene: TRBV12-3/TRBV12-4
D gene: TRBD1
CDR3 protein: CASSLGAGGGFYGYTF
CDR3 DNA: TGTGCCAGCAGTTTAGGGGCAGGGGGAGGATTCTATGGCTACACCTTC

clone size: few
J gene: TRBJ1-1
V gene: TRBV12-3/TRBV12-4
D gene: -
CDR3 protein: CASSPSGFSGPLDTEAFF
CDR3 DNA: TGTGCCAGCAGTCCCAGCGGGTTTTCAGGGCCCCTGGACACTGAAGCTTTCTTT

clone size: few
J gene: TRBJ2-1
V gene: TRBV3-1
D gene: TRBD2
CDR3 protein: CASSQGRGSHEQFF
CDR3 DNA: TGTGCCAGCAGCCAAGGTCGCGGGAGTCATGAGCAGTTCTTC

clone size: -
J gene: TRBJ2-2
V gene: TRBV20-1
D gene: -
CDR3 protein: CSLFRAGTGELFF
CDR3 DNA: TGCAGTCTGTTCAGGGCCGGCACCGGGGAGCTGTTTTTT

clone size: many
J gene: TRBJ2-7
V gene: TRBV4-2
D gene: TRBD1
CDR3 protein: CASSQGDRASSEQYF
CDR3 DNA: TGTGCCAGCAGCCAGGGGGACAGGGCCAGTAGCGAGCAGTACTTC

clone size: few
J gene: TRBJ2-3
V gene: TRBV7-9
D gene: -
CDR3 protein: CASSPIGRVSTDTQYF
CDR3 DNA: TGTGCCAGCAGCCCTATTGGACGCGTGAGCACAGATACGCAGTATTTT

clone size: -
J gene: TRBJ2-7
V gene: TRBV9
D gene: TRBD2
CDR3 protein: CASSVAGGDKQYF
CDR3 DNA: TGTGCCAGCAGCGTAGCGGGGGGGGACAAGCAGTACTTC

clone size: many
J gene: TRBJ2-7
V gene: TRBV20-1
D gene: TRBD1
CDR3 protein: CSVSPGQGIYEQYF
CDR3 DNA: TGCAGTGTTAGCCCGGGACAGGGTATCTACGAGCAGTACTTC

clone size: -
J gene: TRBJ1-4
V gene: TRBV2
D gene: -
CDR3 protein: CASSEAGEKLFF
CDR3 DNA: TGTGCCAGCAGTGAAGCTGGTGAAAAACTGTTTTTT